One sample yielded the 13 T cell receptor beta chains listed below, sequenced in a study of blood T cell repertoires in COVID-19 (dated by TCRdb to the early 2020s). The library was obtained by the immunoSEQ multiplex PCR assay. TCRdb carries this immuneACCESS record with in-frame sequences only. Its versions omit some clonotypes, under half of them owing to an unresolved V gene in the studies checked, with the rest unexplained. Counted in this sample were 180,000 or so clones; 80% to 90% of them appeared once. Clones ranked in the top ten supply roughly 8.2% of the sample. Sequencing input: peripheral blood. Every receptor here comes from a man aged 60 to 75 with acute or convalescent COVID-19.

The rearrangement links TRBV2 to TRBJ2-5; 14 bases map to TRBD2. Germline V lookup: CDR1 SNHLY, CDR2 FYNNEI. The CDR3 extends over 15 amino acids. Trimming cost V 5 bases and J 4 bases; bases outside gene matches: 3. CDR3 sequence: CASSPGLAGGETQYF. The CDR3 region has the DNA TGTGCCAGCAGTCCCGGACTAGCGGGAGGAGAGACCCAGTACTTC.

This chain connects TRBV29-1 to TRBJ1-1; D remains unclear. The V end was cut by 6 bases, the J end by 0 bases, with 8 bases between. The germline gives CDR1 SQVTM, CDR2 ANQGSEA. The CDR3 contains 12 residues. The CDR3 is CSVAPLNTEAFF. The CDR3 nucleotides are TGCAGCGTGGCACCCCTGAACACTGAAGCTTTCTTT.

This chain links TRBV7-8 with TRBJ1-2; 7 nucleotides line up with TRBD1. V dropped 7 bases and J dropped 4; count of bases not matched to a gene: 9. Per germline, CDR1 SGHVS and CDR2 FQNEAQ. The CDR3 is 14 amino acids. The DNA of the CDR3 is TGTGCCAGCACCATACTACAGGGGCCCTATGGCTACACCTTC. This gives the protein CASTILQGPYGYTF.

This clone was observed a few times. The genes are TRBV30 and TRBJ1-5; D not resolved. The CDR3 sequence is 13 residues long. The germline V gene encodes CDR1 GTSNPN and CDR2 SVGIG (reference sequence). V dropped 2 bases and J dropped 4 bases, with 9 bases sitting between them. The CDR3 reads CAWSFRFNQPQHF. For the CDR3, the DNA is TGTGCCTGGAGTTTCCGGTTTAATCAGCCCCAGCATTTT.

The chain has TRBV5-1 and TRBJ1-1; perhaps TRBD1 as D (5 bases). There are 15 residues in the CDR3. The V gene lost 0 bases and the J gene lost 7 bases, with 16 bases spanning the gap. Germline V gives CDR1 SGHRS, CDR2 YFSETQ. CDR3 protein: CASSLEGGWGDEAFF. In DNA, the CDR3 is TGCGCCAGCAGCTTGGAGGGCGGCTGGGGGGATGAAGCTTTCTTT.

The table lists this clone with a few counts. The CDR3 region has the DNA TGTGCCAGCAGCCAAGAACTAGCGGGAGTTGGGGCGAATGAGCAGTTCTTC. This codes for CASSQELAGVGANEQFF. The V and J genes are TRBV3-1 (or the pseudogene TRBV3-2) and TRBJ2-1, with 11 bases that match TRBD2. V shed 0 bases, J shed 7 bases, and the junction held 8 bases outside the gene matches. Germline V CDR1 and CDR2: LGHDT, YNNKEL (reference sequence). CDR3 length equals 17 residues.

The CDR3 coding sequence is TGTGCCAGCAGTTCCTCGGACAGCTCCTACAATGAGCAGTTCTTC. This encodes CASSSSDSSYNEQFF. The chain carries TRBV27 and TRBJ2-1; D is possibly TRBD1 (6 bases). The V and J ends lost 4 bases and 0 bases respectively, with 10 bases between them. The length of the CDR3 is 15 residues. In germline, CDR1 is MNHEY, CDR2 SMNVEV (reference sequence).

The sample holds a few counts of this clone. The chain employs TRBV28 and TRBJ1-2, with D perhaps matching TRBD1 (5 bases). Trimming took 5 bases from V and 8 from J, leaving 18 bases between them. The CDR3 runs to 14 residues. CDR1 is MDHEN, CDR2 SYDVKM, per germline. The CDR3 nucleotides are TGTGCCAGCAGTAGGAGCCGAGGGGAGGGCGGCTACACCTTC. Its protein product is CASSRSRGEGGYTF.

The chain has TRBV6-2 or TRBV6-3 and TRBJ2-7, with D possibly TRBD1 on 5 matching bases. V was shortened by 4 bases and J by 2 bases, with 18 bases between the two germline ends. Germline lookup yields CDR1 MNHEY and CDR2 SVGEGT. CDR3 length: 16 amino acids. The CDR3 spells CASSSLPTGPPYEQYF. CDR3 DNA: TGTGCCAGCAGTTCTCTGCCAACAGGTCCCCCCTACGAGCAGTACTTC.

The genes are TRBV5-1 and TRBJ1-4; D gene unclear. Germline V CDR1 and CDR2: SGHRS, YFSETQ. The CDR3 has 14 residues. The V and J ends lost 4 bases and 2 bases respectively, with 9 bases between them. The CDR3 protein is CASSQEATNEKLFF. The CDR3 DNA reads TGCGCCAGCAGCCAAGAGGCGACTAATGAAAAACTGTTTTTT.

The J gene is TRBJ1-2, the V gene TRBV12-3 or TRBV12-4; D unclear. The CDR3 is 12 amino acids. Trimming took 3 bases from V and 4 from J, leaving 6 bases between them. Here the CDR3 DNA reads TGTGCCAGCAGTTTGGAGGTCTATGGCTACACCTTC. It is translated as CASSLEVYGYTF.

The rearrangement uses TRBV5-4 and TRBJ1-2; D possibly corresponds to TRBD1 (6 bases). Germline V gene data show CDR1 as SGHNT and CDR2 as YYREEE (reference sequence). V was shortened by 4 bases and J by 5 bases, with 12 bases between the two germline ends. This CDR3 is built from 13 residues. The CDR3, as DNA: TGTGCCAGCAGCCAGGACAGTTATTATGGCTACACCTTC. Encoded protein: CASSQDSYYGYTF.

The CDR3 nucleotides read TGTGCCAGCTCACGCTCCGGGTACACTGAAGCTTTCTTT. It specifies CASSRSGYTEAFF. V and J are TRBV18 and TRBJ1-1; unclear D gene. The germline gives CDR1 KGHSH, CDR2 LQKENI. The CDR3 is 13 residues long. V was cut by 4 bases and J by 3 bases, with 9 bases left in between.